The rows below give T cell receptor beta chains drawn from one sample of a study of CD8+ T cells in alopecia areata. Libraries were prepared by immunoSEQ multiplex PCR; TCRdb keeps only in-frame clonotypes and omits some of them. The table shows approximately 150,000 clones, with 55% to 75% occurring only once. The sequenced sample was CD4+ T cells sorted from blood, obtained at week 24, from a patient treated with tofacitinib. The origin of the receptors is a human donor with alopecia areata. Each CDR3 is given with its conserved first and last residue. The D gene is left open where the match is weak. For some rows the clone size is stated as once, few or many, or as a class when expanded; others skip it.

j_call d_call clone_size v_call cdr3_nt cdr3_aa
TRBJ1-1 . . TRBV12-5 TGTGCTAGTGGTTTGGTACTCGGGACTTCAAGACGGGACACTGAAGCTTTCTTT CASGLVLGTSRRDTEAFF
TRBJ1-1 TRBD1 few TRBV9 TGTGCCAGCAGCGTAGGTGGGACAGTAGCAGCTGAAGCTTTCTTT CASSVGGTVAAEAFF
TRBJ1-2 TRBD1 . TRBV5-1 TGCGCCAGCAGCTTTGACGGGACAGGATATGGCTACACCTTC CASSFDGTGYGYTF
TRBJ2-1 TRBD1 . TRBV29-1 TGCAGCGTTGTCCGGGACAGGGGGATTAATGAGCAGTTCTTC CSVVRDRGINEQFF
TRBJ2-5 . few TRBV2 TGTGCCAGCACCCTTAGGGGGTTCCAAGAGACCCAGTACTTC CASTLRGFQETQYF
TRBJ2-4 TRBD1 . TRBV29-1 TGCAGCGTTACAGGGGGAGACATTCAGTACTTC CSVTGGDIQYF
TRBJ1-1 . once TRBV30 TGTGCCTGGACCCACCCCGAGAAAGGGAGGCATGAAGCTTTCTTT CAWTHPEKGRHEAFF
TRBJ1-1 . . TRBV30 TGTGCCTGGAGTACAGAAAACACTGAAGCTTTCTTT CAWSTENTEAFF
TRBJ1-5 . few TRBV2 TGTGCCAGCAGGTTCGGGGTTAGCAATCAGCCCCAGCATTTT CASRFGVSNQPQHF
TRBJ1-2 . . TRBV29-1 TGCAGCGTTGACGCGAGCACGAAGGGGGGCTACACCTTC CSVDASTKGGYTF
TRBJ1-4 TRBD1 once TRBV30 TGTGCCTGGAAGAGGGTCCAGACAGGGGCTAATGAAAAACTGTTTTTT CAWKRVQTGANEKLFF
TRBJ1-1 TRBD1 few TRBV29-1 TGCAGCGTCGCCGACAGGGTTGGATTTGAGGAAGCTTTCTTT CSVADRVGFEEAFF
TRBJ1-6 . . TRBV19 TGTGCCAGTAGTATCGCGGGTTCACCCCTCCACTTT CASSIAGSPLHF
TRBJ2-5 TRBD2 . TRBV10-3 TGTGCCATCAGTGGTTTCTCAGCGGGGGGGCAGGAGACCCAGTACTTC CAISGFSAGGQETQYF
TRBJ1-1 . . TRBV4-1 TGCGCCAGCGGCAAGGGGGTCATGAACACTGAAGCTTTCTTT CASGKGVMNTEAFF